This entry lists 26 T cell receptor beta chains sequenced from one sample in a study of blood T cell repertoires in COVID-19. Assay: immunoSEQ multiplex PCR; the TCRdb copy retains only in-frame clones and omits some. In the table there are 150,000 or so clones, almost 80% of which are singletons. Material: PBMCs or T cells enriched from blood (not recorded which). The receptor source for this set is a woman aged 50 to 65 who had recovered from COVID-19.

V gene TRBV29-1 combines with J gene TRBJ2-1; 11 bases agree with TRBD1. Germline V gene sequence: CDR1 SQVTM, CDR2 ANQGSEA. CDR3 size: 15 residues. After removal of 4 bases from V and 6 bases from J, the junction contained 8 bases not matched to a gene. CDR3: CSVVLWDRGVNEQFF. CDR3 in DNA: TGCAGCGTTGTTCTCTGGGACAGGGGGGTCAATGAGCAGTTCTTC.

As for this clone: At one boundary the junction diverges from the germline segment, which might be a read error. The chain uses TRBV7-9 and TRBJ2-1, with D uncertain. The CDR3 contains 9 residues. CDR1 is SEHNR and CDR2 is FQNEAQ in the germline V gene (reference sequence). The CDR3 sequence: CASSLDVVF. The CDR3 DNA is TGTGCCAGCAGCCTAGACGTAGTCTTC.

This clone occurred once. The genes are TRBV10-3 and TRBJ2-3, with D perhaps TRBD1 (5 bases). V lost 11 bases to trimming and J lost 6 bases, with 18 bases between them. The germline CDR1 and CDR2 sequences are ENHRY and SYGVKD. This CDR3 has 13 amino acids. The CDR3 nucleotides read TGTGCCGCTACAGGCCTCAACGAGGATACGCAGTATTTT. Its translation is CAATGLNEDTQYF.

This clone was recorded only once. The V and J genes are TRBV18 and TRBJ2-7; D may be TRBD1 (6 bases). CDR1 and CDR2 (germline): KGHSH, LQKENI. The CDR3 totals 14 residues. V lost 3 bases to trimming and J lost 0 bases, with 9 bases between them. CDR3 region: CASSPGAFSYEQYF. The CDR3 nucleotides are TGTGCCAGCTCACCGGGGGCCTTCTCCTACGAGCAGTACTTC.

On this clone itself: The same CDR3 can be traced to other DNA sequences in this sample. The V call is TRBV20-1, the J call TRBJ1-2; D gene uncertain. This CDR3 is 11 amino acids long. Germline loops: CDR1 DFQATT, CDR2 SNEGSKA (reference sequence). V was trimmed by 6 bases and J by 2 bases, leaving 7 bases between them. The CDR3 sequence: CSATGNYGYTF. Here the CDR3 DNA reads TGCAGTGCAACCGGGAACTATGGCTACACCTTC.

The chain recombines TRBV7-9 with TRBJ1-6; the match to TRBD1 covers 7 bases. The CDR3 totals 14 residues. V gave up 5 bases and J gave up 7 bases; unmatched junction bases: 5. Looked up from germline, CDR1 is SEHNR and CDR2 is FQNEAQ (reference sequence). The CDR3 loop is CASSAGQPNSPLHF. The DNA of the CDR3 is TGTGCCAGCAGCGCGGGACAGCCAAATTCACCCCTCCACTTT.

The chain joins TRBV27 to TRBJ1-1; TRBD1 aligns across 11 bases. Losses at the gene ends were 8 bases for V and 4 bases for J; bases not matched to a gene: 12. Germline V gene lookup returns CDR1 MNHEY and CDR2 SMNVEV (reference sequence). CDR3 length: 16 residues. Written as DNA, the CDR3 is TGTGCCAGCTGCCGCCGGGACAGGGGGTTTGGCACTGAAGCTTTCTTT. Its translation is CASCRRDRGFGTEAFF.

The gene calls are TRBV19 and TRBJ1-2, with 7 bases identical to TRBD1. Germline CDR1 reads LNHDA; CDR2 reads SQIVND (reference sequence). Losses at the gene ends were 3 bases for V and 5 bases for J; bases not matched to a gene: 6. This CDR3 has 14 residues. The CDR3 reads CASSMGQLSYGYTF. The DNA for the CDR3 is TGTGCCAGTAGTATGGGACAGCTTTCTTATGGCTACACCTTC.

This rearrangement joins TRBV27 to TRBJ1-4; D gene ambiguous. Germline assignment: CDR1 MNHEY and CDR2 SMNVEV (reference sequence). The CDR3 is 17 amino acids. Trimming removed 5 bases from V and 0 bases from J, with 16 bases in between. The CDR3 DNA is TGTGCCAGCAGTCCTACGGGGTCCTACGCAACTAATGAAAAACTGTTTTTT. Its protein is CASSPTGSYATNEKLFF.

CDR3 in amino acids: CASSSGLAGVGYF. DNA of the CDR3: TGTGCCAGCAGCTCAGGCCTAGCGGGAGTTGGGTATTTT. V usage is TRBV7-9 and J usage is TRBJ2-3, with 10 bases aligning to TRBD2. The CDR3 sequence is 13 residues long. J gave up 14 bases and V 4 bases, and 9 bases lay outside the gene matches. Germline V CDR1 and CDR2: SEHNR, FQNEAQ (reference sequence).

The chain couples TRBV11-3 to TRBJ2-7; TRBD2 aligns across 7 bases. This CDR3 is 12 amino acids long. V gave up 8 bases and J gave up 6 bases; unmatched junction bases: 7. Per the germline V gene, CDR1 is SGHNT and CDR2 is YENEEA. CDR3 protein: CASLSPGGEQYF. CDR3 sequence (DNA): TGTGCCAGCCTCTCCCCGGGGGGCGAGCAGTACTTC.

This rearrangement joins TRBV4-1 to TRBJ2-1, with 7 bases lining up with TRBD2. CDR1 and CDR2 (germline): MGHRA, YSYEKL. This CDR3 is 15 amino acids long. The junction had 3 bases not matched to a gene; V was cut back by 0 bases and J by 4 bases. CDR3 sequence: CASSQDGGRYNEQFF. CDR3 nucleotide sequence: TGCGCCAGCAGCCAAGATGGCGGGAGATACAATGAGCAGTTCTTC.

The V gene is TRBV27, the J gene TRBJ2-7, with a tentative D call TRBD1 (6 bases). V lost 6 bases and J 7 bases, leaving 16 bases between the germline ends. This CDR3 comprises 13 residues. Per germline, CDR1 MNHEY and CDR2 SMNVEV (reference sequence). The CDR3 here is CASSWDILGEQYF. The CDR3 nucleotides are TGTGCCAGCAGCTGGGACATTTTGGGGGAGCAGTACTTC.

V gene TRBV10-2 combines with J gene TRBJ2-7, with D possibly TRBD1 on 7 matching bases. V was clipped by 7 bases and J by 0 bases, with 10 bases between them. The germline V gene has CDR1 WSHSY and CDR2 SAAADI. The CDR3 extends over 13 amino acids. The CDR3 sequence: CASTGDSSYEQYF. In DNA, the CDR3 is TGCGCCAGCACGGGGGACAGCTCCTACGAGCAGTACTTC.

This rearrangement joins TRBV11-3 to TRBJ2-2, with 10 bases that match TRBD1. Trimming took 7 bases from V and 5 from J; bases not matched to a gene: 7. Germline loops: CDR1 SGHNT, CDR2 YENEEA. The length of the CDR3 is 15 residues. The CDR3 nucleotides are TGTGCCAGCAACTTCCGGGACAGGGGAACCGGGGAGCTGTTTTTT. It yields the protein CASNFRDRGTGELFF.

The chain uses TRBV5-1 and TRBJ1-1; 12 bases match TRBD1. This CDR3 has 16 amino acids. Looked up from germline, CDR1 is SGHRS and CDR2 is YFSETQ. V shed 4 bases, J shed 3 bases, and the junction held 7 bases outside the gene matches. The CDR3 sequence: CASSPGTGGADTEAFF. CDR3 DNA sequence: TGCGCCAGCAGCCCCGGGACAGGGGGCGCGGACACTGAAGCTTTCTTT.

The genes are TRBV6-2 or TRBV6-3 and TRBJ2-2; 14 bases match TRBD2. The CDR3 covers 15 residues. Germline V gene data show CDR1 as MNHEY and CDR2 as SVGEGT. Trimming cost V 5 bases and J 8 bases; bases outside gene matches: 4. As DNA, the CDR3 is TGTGCCAGCAGTGGAGGGACTAGCGGGAGAGGGGAGCTGTTTTTT. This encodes CASSGGTSGRGELFF.

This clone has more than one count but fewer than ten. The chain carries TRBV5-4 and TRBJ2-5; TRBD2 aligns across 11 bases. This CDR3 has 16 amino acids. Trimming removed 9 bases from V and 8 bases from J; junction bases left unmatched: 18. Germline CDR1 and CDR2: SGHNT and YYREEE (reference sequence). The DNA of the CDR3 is TGTGCCACCTACCGGGCTAGCGGGAGGTCAGGGTTTACCCAGTACTTC. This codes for CATYRASGRSGFTQYF.

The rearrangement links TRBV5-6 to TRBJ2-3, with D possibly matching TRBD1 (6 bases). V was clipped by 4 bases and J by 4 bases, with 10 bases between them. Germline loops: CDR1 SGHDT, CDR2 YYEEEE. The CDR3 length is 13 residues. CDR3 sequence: CASSLTGPDTQYF. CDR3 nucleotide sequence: TGTGCCAGCAGCCTGACAGGACCAGATACGCAGTATTTT. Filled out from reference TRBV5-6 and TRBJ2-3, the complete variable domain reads DAGVTQSPTHLIKTRGQQVTLRCSPKSGHDTVSWYQQALGQGPQFIFQYYEEEERQRGNFPDRFSGHQFPNYSSELNVNALLLGDSALYLCASSLTGPDTQYFGPGTRLTVL.

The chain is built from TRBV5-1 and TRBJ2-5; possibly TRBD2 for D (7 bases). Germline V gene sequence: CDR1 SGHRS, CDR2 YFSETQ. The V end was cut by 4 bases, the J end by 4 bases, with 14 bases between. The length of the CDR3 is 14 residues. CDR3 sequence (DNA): TGCGCCAGCAGCCCGGGGGGCCCCCCAGAGACCCAGTACTTC. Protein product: CASSPGGPPETQYF.

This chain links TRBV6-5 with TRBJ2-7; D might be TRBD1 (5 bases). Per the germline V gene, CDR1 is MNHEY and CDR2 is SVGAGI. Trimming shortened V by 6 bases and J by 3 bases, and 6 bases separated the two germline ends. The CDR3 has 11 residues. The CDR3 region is CASRQVYEQYF. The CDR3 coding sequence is TGTGCCAGCAGACAGGTCTACGAGCAGTACTTC.

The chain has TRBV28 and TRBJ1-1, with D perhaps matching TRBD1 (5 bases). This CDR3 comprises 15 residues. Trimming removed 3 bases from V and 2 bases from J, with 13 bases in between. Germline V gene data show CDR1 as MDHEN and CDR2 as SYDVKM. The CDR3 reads CASSFEGAGNTEAFF. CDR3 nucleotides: TGTGCCAGCAGTTTTGAAGGGGCAGGAAACACTGAAGCTTTCTTT.

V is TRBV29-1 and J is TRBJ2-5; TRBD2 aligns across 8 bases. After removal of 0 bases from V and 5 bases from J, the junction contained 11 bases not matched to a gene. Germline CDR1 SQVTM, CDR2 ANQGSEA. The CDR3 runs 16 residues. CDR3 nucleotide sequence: TGCAGCGTTGAAGAATGGTCGGGAGGGAAATTGGAGACCCAGTACTTC. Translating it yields CSVEEWSGGKLETQYF.

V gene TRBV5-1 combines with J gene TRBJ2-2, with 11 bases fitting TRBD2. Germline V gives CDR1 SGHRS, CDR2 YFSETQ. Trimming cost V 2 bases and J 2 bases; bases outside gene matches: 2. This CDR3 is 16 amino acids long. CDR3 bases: TGCGCCAGCAGCTTTACTAGCGGGGGAAACACCGGGGAGCTGTTTTTT. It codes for CASSFTSGGNTGELFF.

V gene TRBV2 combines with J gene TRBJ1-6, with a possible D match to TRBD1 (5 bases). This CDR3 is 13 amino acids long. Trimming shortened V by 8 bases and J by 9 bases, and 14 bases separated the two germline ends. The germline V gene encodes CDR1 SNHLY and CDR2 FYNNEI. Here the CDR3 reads CASRWQGASPLHF. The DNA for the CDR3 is TGTGCCAGCCGGTGGCAGGGTGCTTCACCCCTCCACTTT.

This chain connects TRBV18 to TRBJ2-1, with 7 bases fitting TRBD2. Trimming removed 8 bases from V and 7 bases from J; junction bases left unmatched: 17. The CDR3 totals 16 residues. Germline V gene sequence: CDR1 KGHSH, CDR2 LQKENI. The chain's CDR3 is CASQHQRDYQGNEQFF. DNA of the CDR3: TGTGCCAGCCAACATCAGCGGGACTACCAAGGAAATGAGCAGTTCTTC.